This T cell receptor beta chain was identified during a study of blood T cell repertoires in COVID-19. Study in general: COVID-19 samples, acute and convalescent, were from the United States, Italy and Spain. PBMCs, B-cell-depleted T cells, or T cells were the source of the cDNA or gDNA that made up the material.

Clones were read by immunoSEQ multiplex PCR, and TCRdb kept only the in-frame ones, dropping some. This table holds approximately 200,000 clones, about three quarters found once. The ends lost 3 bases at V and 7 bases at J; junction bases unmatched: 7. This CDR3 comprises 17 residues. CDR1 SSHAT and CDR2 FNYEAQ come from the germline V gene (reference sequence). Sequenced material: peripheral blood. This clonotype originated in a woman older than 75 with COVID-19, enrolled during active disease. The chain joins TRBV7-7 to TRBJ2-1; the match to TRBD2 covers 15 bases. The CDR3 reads CASSLGTSGGIVNEQFF. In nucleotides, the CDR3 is TGTGCCAGCAGCTTGGGGACTAGCGGGGGGATCGTTAATGAGCAGTTCTTC.